This T cell receptor beta chain was identified in a study of glioma-infiltrating T cells after dendritic cell vaccination. Study-level background: Samples are from glioblastoma patients in Phase I and II dendritic cell vaccine trials. Dendritic cell vaccine was injected intradermally three times, biweekly.

As concerns this clone: Other DNA sequences from this sample encode an identical CDR3 as well.

Trimming left V 2 bases short and J 2 bases short, with 4 bases between. The CDR3 length is 13 residues. The germline CDR1 and CDR2 sequences are SGHTA and FQGNSA. Sequencing used immunoSEQ multiplex PCR; TCRdb keeps in-frame clones, though not all of them. The sample includes about 90,000 clones, roughly four fifths of them seen just once. Regarding time point: after dendritic cell vaccination, including at tumor progression/relapse. The chain uses TRBV7-2 and TRBJ1-5; D is unclear. The clonotype originates from a human donor with glioblastoma. This sample comprised blood, obtained after dendritic cell vaccination. CDR3 amino acids: CASSLTGNQPQHF. The CDR3 DNA follows: TGTGCCAGCAGCTTAACAGGCAATCAGCCCCAGCATTTT. Combining the CDR3 with reference TRBV7-2 and TRBJ1-5 gives the whole variable domain GAGVSQSPSNKVTEKGKDVELRCDPISGHTALYWYRQSLGQGLEFLIYFQGNSAPDKSGLPSDRFSAERTGGSVSTLTIQRTQQEDSAVYLCASSLTGNQPQHFGDGTRLSIL.